The 7 T cell receptor beta chains below were found in one sample sequenced in a study of CD8 T cells in Susac syndrome. RNA was extracted with the RNeasy kit, and a quantity of about 0.45 to 1 ug was reverse transcribed using random hexamers. TCRdb redid the calling of the immunoSEQ multiplex PCR reads with MiXCR, one entry per CDR3 protein. The table records just over 300,000 distinct CDR3 sequences, 92% of them present only once. Sequencing was carried out using CD4+ T cells from PBMCs. The receptors come from a human donor with multiple sclerosis.

The rearrangement uses TRBV6-5 and TRBJ1-3; 8 bases line up with TRBD1. V lost 3 bases and J lost 4; bases outside the gene matches: 14. The CDR3 extends over 18 amino acids. CDR1 and CDR2 (germline): MNHEY, SVGAGI. The chain's CDR3 is CASSYSRQGFFEGNTIYF. CDR3 bases: TGTGCCAGCAGTTATTCACGACAGGGGTTTTTTGAGGGAAACACCATATATTTT.

The rearrangement uses TRBV12-3 or TRBV12-4 and TRBJ1-1, with 7 bases lining up with TRBD1. The CDR3 has 13 residues. J gave up 5 bases and V 7 bases, and 7 bases lay outside the gene matches. CDR3 in amino acids: CASTPGQRTEAFF. The DNA for the CDR3 is TGTGCCAGCACTCCGGGACAGAGGACTGAAGCTTTCTTT.

V usage is TRBV29-1 and J usage is TRBJ1-2; D ambiguous. This CDR3 spans 13 amino acids. V was cut by 8 bases and J by 4 bases, with 17 bases left in between. The germline V gene has CDR1 SQVTM and CDR2 ANQGSEA. DNA of the CDR3: TGCAGCTTCACGGGCCCTACCTTCTATGGCTACACCTTC. Translated: CSFTGPTFYGYTF.

This clonotype was observed once. This rearrangement joins TRBV19 to TRBJ1-3; D remains unclear. The germline V and J ends were trimmed by 2 bases and 0 bases, with 8 bases remaining between them. Per germline, CDR1 LNHDA and CDR2 SQIVND (reference sequence). The CDR3 loop spans 15 amino acids. The CDR3 spells CASSISDFSGNTIYF. As DNA, the CDR3 is TGTGCCAGTAGTATATCGGACTTCTCTGGAAACACCATATATTTT.

The chain joins TRBV7-8 to TRBJ2-3, with 8 bases fitting TRBD2. The CDR3 is 14 amino acids. The germline V gene encodes CDR1 SGHVS and CDR2 FQNEAQ. V dropped 7 bases and J dropped 3; count of bases not matched to a gene: 6. CDR3 nucleotides: TGTGCCAGCACTGGGGGGACTAGAACAGATACGCAGTATTTT. Protein product: CASTGGTRTDTQYF.

The chain combines TRBV3-1 with TRBJ2-7; perhaps TRBD2 as D (6 bases). Germline lookup yields CDR1 LGHDT and CDR2 YNNKEL (reference sequence). V was pared by 3 bases and J by 0 bases, with 9 bases between. This CDR3 spans 14 amino acids. In DNA form, the CDR3 reads TGTGCCAGCAGCCAGGCGGGGAACTCCTACGAGCAGTACTTC. It yields the protein CASSQAGNSYEQYF.

This chain uses TRBV6-1 with TRBJ2-1; no definite D call. V lost 3 bases and J lost 2, with 11 bases in between. From germline, CDR1 is MNHNS and CDR2 SASEGT. This CDR3 is built from 15 residues. The CDR3 DNA reads TGTGCCAGCAGTGATGACTGGGCTACCTACAATGAGCAGTTCTTC. Translation: CASSDDWATYNEQFF.